A selection of T cell receptor beta chains follows, all from one sample in a study of blood T cell repertoires in COVID-19. The data were produced by immunoSEQ multiplex PCR, yet TCRdb's version contains in-frame clones alone and is incomplete. The profile covers fewer than 350,000 clones, with roughly 86% appearing a single time and about 1% taken by the ten largest. The sequencing input was PBMCs or T cells enriched from blood (not recorded which). The source of these receptors is a woman in her thirties who had recovered from COVID-19. Each CDR3 is given without its conserved first and last residue.

CDR3 protein: ASSYSRRFGNYGYT
V gene: TRBV6-5
J gene: TRBJ1-2

CDR3 protein: ASSFDPTSGDLYEQY
V gene: TRBV27
J gene: TRBJ2-7

CDR3 protein: ASSLRGRGQETQY
V gene: TRBV9
J gene: TRBJ2-5

CDR3 protein: ASSHLFPQGTGELF
V gene: TRBV27
J gene: TRBJ2-2

CDR3 protein: ASSLDRSGGDTQY
V gene: TRBV11-2
J gene: TRBJ2-3

CDR3 protein: ASSAGHVSNQPQH
V gene: TRBV9
J gene: TRBJ1-5

CDR3 protein: ASVKTSKQF
V gene: TRBV2
J gene: TRBJ2-1

CDR3 protein: ASSLYRDQPQH
V gene: TRBV27
J gene: TRBJ1-5

CDR3 protein: ASSEFGGSPLH
V gene: TRBV25-1
J gene: TRBJ1-6

CDR3 protein: ASDQGSGDLNIQY
V gene: TRBV19
J gene: TRBJ2-4

CDR3 protein: ASSGDGTATDTQY
V gene: TRBV2
J gene: TRBJ2-3

CDR3 protein: ASSSWGGTIDEQF
V gene: TRBV7-6
J gene: TRBJ2-1

CDR3 protein: ASSPNTGVRETQY
V gene: TRBV7-8
J gene: TRBJ2-5

CDR3 protein: ASSLGGRGSYNEQF
V gene: TRBV11-2
J gene: TRBJ2-1

CDR3 protein: ASSLDVGRVGNSPLH
V gene: TRBV5-6
J gene: TRBJ1-6

CDR3 protein: ASSIRLHISYEQY
V gene: TRBV19
J gene: TRBJ2-7

CDR3 protein: ASSYPGTSGSREQY
V gene: TRBV6-5
J gene: TRBJ2-7

CDR3 protein: ASSEDLNPYEQY
V gene: TRBV3-1/TRBV3-2
J gene: TRBJ2-7